This TCR beta chain was captured in a study of shared clonotypes between healthy human individuals. Per the germline V gene, CDR1 is MDHEN and CDR2 is SYDVKM. Losses at the gene ends were 3 bases for V and 5 bases for J; bases not matched to a gene: 6. The CDR3 loop spans 15 amino acids. The naive CD8 population came from CD45RO-negative cells selected for CCR7, without terminally differentiated effector memory CD45RA+ cells. Across several immunoSEQ plates, the genomic DNA of each subset was split evenly. In the original workflow: For the immunoSEQ data, sequences were junction-only without quality scores, so filtering differed. The assay was immunoSEQ multiplex PCR, and TCRdb's table has in-frame clones only and misses some. Clonal size and the V and J genes are those of that table, whereas D and trimming came from the DNA. Among about 870,000 clones listed, 80% to 95% were seen once.

Sequenced material: naive CD8+ T cells sorted from blood. The clonotype comes from a man aged 30-40 years in good health. The chain employs TRBV28 and TRBJ2-5; 10 positions agree with TRBD1. CDR3 DNA sequence: TGTGCCAGCAGTTTTCGGGACAGGGGTGTGGAGACCCAGTACTTC. It translates to CASSFRDRGVETQYF.